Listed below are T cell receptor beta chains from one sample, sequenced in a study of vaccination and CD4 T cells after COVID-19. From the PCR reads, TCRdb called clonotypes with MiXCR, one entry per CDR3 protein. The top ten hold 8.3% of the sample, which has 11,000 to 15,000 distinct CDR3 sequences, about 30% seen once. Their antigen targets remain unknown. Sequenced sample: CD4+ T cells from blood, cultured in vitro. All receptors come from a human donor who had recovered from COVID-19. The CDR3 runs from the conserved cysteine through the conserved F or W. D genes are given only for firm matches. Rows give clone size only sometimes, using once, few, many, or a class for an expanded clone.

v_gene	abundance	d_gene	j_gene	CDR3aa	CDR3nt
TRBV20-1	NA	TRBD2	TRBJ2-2	CSARDSGGAGELFF	TGCAGTGCTAGAGATAGCGGGGGGGCCGGGGAGCTGTTTTTT
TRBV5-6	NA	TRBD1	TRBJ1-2	CASSLRGQARPNYGYTF	TGTGCCAGCAGCTTGAGGGGACAGGCCCGTCCTAACTATGGCTACACCTTC
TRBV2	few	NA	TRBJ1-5	CASEPGINQPQHF	TGTGCCAGCGAACCAGGGATAAATCAGCCCCAGCATTTT
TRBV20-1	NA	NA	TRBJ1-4	CSAPPPGGNEKLFF	TGCAGTGCCCCCCCCCCCGGGGGAAATGAAAAACTGTTTTTT
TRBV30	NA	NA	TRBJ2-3	CAWRPGFHTDTQYF	TGTGCCTGGAGGCCGGGTTTCCACACAGATACGCAGTATTTT
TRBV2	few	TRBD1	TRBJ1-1	CATKDRISTEAFF	TGTGCCACCAAGGACAGGATATCGACTGAAGCTTTCTTT
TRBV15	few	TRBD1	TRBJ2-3	CATSRGGTGGLSDTQYF	TGTGCCACCAGCAGAGGGGGGACAGGGGGCCTCTCAGATACGCAGTATTTT
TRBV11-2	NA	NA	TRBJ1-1	CASSRDDRNTEAFF	TGTGCCAGCAGCCGGGACGATCGGAACACTGAAGCTTTCTTT
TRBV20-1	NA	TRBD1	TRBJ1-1	CSARHQDRPNTEAFF	TGCAGTGCTAGACATCAGGACAGGCCGAACACTGAAGCTTTCTTT
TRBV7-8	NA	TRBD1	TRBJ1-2	CAVQGANYYGYTF	TGTGCCGTACAGGGGGCGAATTACTATGGCTACACCTTC
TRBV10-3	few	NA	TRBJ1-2	CAISVQELGGYTF	TGTGCCATCAGTGTGCAGGAACTGGGGGGCTACACCTTC
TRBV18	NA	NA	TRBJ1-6	CASSPGRGGNSPLHF	TGTGCCAGCTCACCAGGGAGGGGGGGTAATTCACCCCTCCACTTT
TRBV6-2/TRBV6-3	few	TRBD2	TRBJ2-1	CASRQAWTSGGGEQFF	TGTGCCAGCCGCCAGGCCTGGACTAGCGGGGGGGGTGAGCAGTTCTTC
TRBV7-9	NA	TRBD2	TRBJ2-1	CASSPRASGGPSYNEQFF	TGTGCCAGCAGCCCAAGGGCTAGCGGGGGGCCTTCCTACAATGAGCAGTTCTTC
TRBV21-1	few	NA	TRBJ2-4	CASSKGRPAGGPRAKNIQYF	TGTGCCAGCAGCAAAGGGAGACCAGCGGGGGGGCCGAGGGCCAAAAACATTCAGTACTTC
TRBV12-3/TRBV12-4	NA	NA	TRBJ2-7	CASTRDLGGLEQCF	TGTGCCAGCACACGAGACTTAGGAGGGCTCGAGCAGTGCTTC
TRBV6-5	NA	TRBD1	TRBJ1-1	CASSYLRQGSTEAFF	TGTGCCAGCAGTTACCTTCGACAGGGAAGCACTGAAGCTTTCTTT
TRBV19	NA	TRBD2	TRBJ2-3	CASSISSGGRESTDTQYF	TGTGCCAGTAGTATATCTAGCGGGGGGCGGGAAAGCACAGATACGCAGTATTTT
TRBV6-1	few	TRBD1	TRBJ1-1	CASSPGTGEDTEAFF	TGTGCCAGCAGTCCGGGGACAGGGGAGGATACTGAAGCTTTCTTT
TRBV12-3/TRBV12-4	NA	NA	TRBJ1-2	CASSFRAGNYGYTF	TGTGCCAGCAGTTTTAGGGCCGGAAACTATGGCTACACCTTC
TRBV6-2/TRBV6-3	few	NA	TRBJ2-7	CASTRGGIFYEQYF	TGTGCCAGCACCAGAGGGGGAATCTTTTACGAGCAGTACTTC
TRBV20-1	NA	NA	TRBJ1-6	CSARDPNSPLHF	TGCAGTGCTAGAGATCCCAATTCACCCCTCCACTTT
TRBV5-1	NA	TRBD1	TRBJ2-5	CASSPGDRGLETQYF	TGCGCCAGCAGCCCCGGTGACAGGGGGCTAGAGACCCAGTACTTC
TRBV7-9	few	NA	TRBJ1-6	CASSLALNQSPLHF	TGTGCCAGCAGCTTAGCGTTAAACCAGTCACCCCTCCACTTT
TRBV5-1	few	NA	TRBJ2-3	CASSSTQAGSTDTQYF	TGCGCCAGCAGCTCAACCCAGGCTGGTAGCACAGATACGCAGTATTTT
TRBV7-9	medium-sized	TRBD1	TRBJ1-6	CASSSGQGSPLHF	TGTGCCAGCAGCTCTGGACAGGGGTCACCCCTCCACTTT
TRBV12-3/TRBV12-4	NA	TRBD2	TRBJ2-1	CASSFRSGGYNEQFF	TGTGCCAGCAGTTTTCGAAGCGGGGGATACAATGAGCAGTTCTTC
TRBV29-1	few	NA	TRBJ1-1	CSRTEEAFF	TGCAGCAGGACAGAAGAAGCTTTCTTT
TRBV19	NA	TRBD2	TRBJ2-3	CASSITGGDFDTQYF	TGTGCCAGTAGTATCACCGGGGGGGACTTCGATACGCAGTATTTT
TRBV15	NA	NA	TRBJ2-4	CATSRDLRVPNIQYF	TGTGCCACCAGCAGAGATTTACGGGTGCCAAACATTCAGTACTTC
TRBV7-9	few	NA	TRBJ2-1	CASRFLVGNEQFF	TGTGCCAGCAGGTTCCTAGTAGGTAATGAGCAGTTCTTC
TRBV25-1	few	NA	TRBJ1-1	CASSEMNGIPEAFF	TGTGCCAGCAGTGAAATGAACGGAATCCCTGAAGCTTTCTTT
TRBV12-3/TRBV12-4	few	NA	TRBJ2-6	CASSPRRGSGANVLTF	TGTGCCAGCAGTCCCCGGCGGGGCTCTGGGGCCAACGTCCTGACTTTC
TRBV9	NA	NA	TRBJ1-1	CASSVAGGGTEAFF	TGTGCCAGCAGCGTAGCGGGGGGAGGGACTGAAGCTTTCTTT
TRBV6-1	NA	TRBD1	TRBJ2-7	CASSEAPRLVRDRAYEQYF	TGTGCCAGCAGTGAAGCCCCGCGGTTGGTCCGGGACAGGGCCTACGAGCAGTACTTC
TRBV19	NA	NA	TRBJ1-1	CASLRRTDEAFF	TGTGCCAGTCTCAGAAGAACGGATGAAGCTTTCTTT
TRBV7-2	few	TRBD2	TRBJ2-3	CASSSGGLAGTGDTQYF	TGTGCCAGCAGCTCGGGGGGACTAGCGGGAACGGGGGATACGCAGTATTTT
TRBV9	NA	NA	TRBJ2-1	CASSVGMSLSYNEQFF	TGTGCCAGCAGCGTAGGTATGAGCTTATCCTACAATGAGCAGTTCTTC
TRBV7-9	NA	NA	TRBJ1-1	CASSPQGQNTEAFF	TGTGCCAGCAGCCCTCAGGGACAAAACACTGAAGCTTTCTTT
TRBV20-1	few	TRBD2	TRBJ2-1	CSAEGLAGGRGNEQFF	TGCAGTGCCGAGGGGTTAGCGGGGGGCAGGGGCAATGAGCAGTTCTTC
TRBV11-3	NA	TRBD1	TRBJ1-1	CASSQGTGGWGFTEAFF	TGTGCCAGCAGCCAAGGGACAGGGGGCTGGGGATTCACTGAAGCTTTCTTT
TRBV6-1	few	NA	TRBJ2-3	CASSERSPLADTQYF	TGTGCCAGCAGTGAGCGCTCCCCCTTGGCGGATACGCAGTATTTT
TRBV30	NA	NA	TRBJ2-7	CASSAGQHYEQYF	TGTGCCAGCAGCGCGGGACAGCACTACGAGCAGTACTTC
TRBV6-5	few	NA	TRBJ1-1	CASSYSYADTEAFF	TGTGCCAGCAGTTACTCGTACGCGGACACTGAAGCTTTCTTT
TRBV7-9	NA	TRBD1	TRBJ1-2	CASSPYTGVGYTF	TGTGCCAGCAGCCCGTATACAGGGGTGGGCTACACCTTC
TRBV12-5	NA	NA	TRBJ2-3	CASGSRPLTDTQYF	TGTGCTAGTGGCTCGAGACCTCTCACAGATACGCAGTATTTT
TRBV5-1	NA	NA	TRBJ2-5	CASSFQGRETQYF	TGCGCCAGCAGCTTCCAGGGTCGGGAGACCCAGTACTTC
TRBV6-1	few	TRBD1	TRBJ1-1	CASLDREGTEAFF	TGTGCCAGCTTAGACAGGGAAGGGACTGAAGCTTTCTTT
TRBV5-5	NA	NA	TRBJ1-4	CASTPGRGEKLFF	TGTGCCAGCACCCCAGGGAGGGGAGAAAAACTGTTTTTT